A selection of T cell receptor beta chains follows, all from one sample in a study of control samples from healthy donors and cancer patients. Assay used: immunoSEQ multiplex PCR; TCRdb lists only in-frame clones, some missing. The table records some 140,000 clones, 85% to 95% of them present only once. The sample consisted of blood. These receptors were obtained from a man in his forties in good health. The CDR3 runs from the conserved cysteine through the conserved F or W. The D gene is left open where the match is weak. The listing skips clone size in some rows; elsewhere it reads once, few, many or a size class.

>TRBJ1-6|TRBV5-1|.|.
TGCGCCAGCAGCTTGGAGATTCCGGGTTCACCCCTCCACTTT
CASSLEIPGSPLHF
>TRBJ2-7|TRBV5-6|.|TRBD1
TGTGCCAGCAGACAGAGACAGGGGACTGCCTACGAGCAGTACTTC
CASRQRQGTAYEQYF
>TRBJ2-1|TRBV14|.|.
TGTGCCAGCAGCCAAGATCTGGGAAGACAAGGTCAGGAGCAGTTCTTC
CASSQDLGRQGQEQFF
>TRBJ2-2|TRBV6-5|.|.
TGTGCCAGTATACAGGGTCTCCCCGGGGAGCTGTTTTTT
CASIQGLPGELFF
>TRBJ1-2|TRBV5-1|.|.
TGCGCCAGCTCCCGGGACTCTAACTATGGCTACACCTTC
CASSRDSNYGYTF
>TRBJ2-2|TRBV5-4|.|TRBD1
TGTGCCAGCAGCACCGGGACAGCGAACACCGGGGAGCTGTTTTTT
CASSTGTANTGELFF
>TRBJ2-3|TRBV9|.|.
TGTGCCAGCAGGTCTAGCGCGTCCACAGATACGCAGTATTTT
CASRSSASTDTQYF
>TRBJ1-2|TRBV9|.|.
TGTGCCAGCAGCCGACCCGGATTGCGCGGCTACACCTTC
CASSRPGLRGYTF
>TRBJ1-1|TRBV7-9|.|TRBD1
TGTGCCAGCCATGGGACAGGGGGTACTGAAGCTTTCTTT
CASHGTGGTEAFF
>TRBJ1-6|TRBV6-5|.|.
TGTGCCAGCAGTTATGGGCAGTTCTATAATTCACCCCTCCACTTT
CASSYGQFYNSPLHF
>TRBJ2-2|TRBV4-1|.|.
TGCGCCAGCAGCCAAGTTGGGCGGAACACCGGGGAGCTGTTTTTT
CASSQVGRNTGELFF
>TRBJ2-2|TRBV19|.|.
TGTGCCAGTAGTATAGATCGGTTCCAGGCCACCGGGGAGCTGTTTTTT
CASSIDRFQATGELFF
>TRBJ1-5|TRBV6-5|.|.
TGTGCCAGCAGTTACTCGAGGTACGGGGGCAAGCCCCAGCATTTT
CASSYSRYGGKPQHF
>TRBJ1-1|TRBV6-6|.|.
TGTGCCAGCAGTTTCCCCCGGGGGGACACTGAAGCTTTCTTT
CASSFPRGDTEAFF
>TRBJ1-2|TRBV5-4|.|.
TGTGCCAGCAGCTTATCTTACGGACCCTATGGCTACACCTTC
CASSLSYGPYGYTF
>TRBJ2-3|TRBV27|.|.
TGTGCCAGCAGTTTAAGAAGCCACCCCGCATCCACAGATACGCAGTATTTT
CASSLRSHPASTDTQYF
>TRBJ2-1|TRBV12-3/TRBV12-4|.|.
TGTGCCAGCAGTTATCGGGCCTACAATGAGCAGTTCTTC
CASSYRAYNEQFF
>TRBJ2-7|TRBV13|.|TRBD1
TGTGCCAGCAGCTCCACGGAACCGGGACAGGGCCCCTACGAGCAGTACTTC
CASSSTEPGQGPYEQYF
>TRBJ1-5|TRBV19|.|.
TGTGCCAGTACCGTAGCAGACAGTACCCTGGGTGTCGATCAGCCCCAGCATTTT
CASTVADSTLGVDQPQHF
>TRBJ2-7|TRBV12-5|.|.
TGTGCTAGTGGTTTCTCAGGGTACGAGCAGTACTTC
CASGFSGYEQYF
>TRBJ2-3|TRBV11-3|once|TRBD2
TGTGCCAGCAGCTCGACTAGCGGGGGGCCCCCAGATACGCAGTATTTT
CASSSTSGGPPDTQYF
>TRBJ2-3|TRBV2|once|TRBD1
TGTGCCAGCAGAGGACAGGGGGTCCGCACAGATACGCAGTATTTT
CASRGQGVRTDTQYF
>TRBJ2-7|TRBV13|.|.
TGTGCCAGCAGGACCCAGGGCCCATCCTACGAGCAGTACTTC
CASRTQGPSYEQYF
>TRBJ2-2|TRBV7-2|.|TRBD2
TGTGCCAGCAGCTTAATAGCCAGCGGGGGGGCCACCGGGGAGCTGTTTTTT
CASSLIASGGATGELFF
>TRBJ1-1|TRBV28|.|.
TGTGCCAGCAGTCTCGGGACACTGAACACTGAAGCTTTCTTT
CASSLGTLNTEAFF
>TRBJ1-1|TRBV28|.|.
TGTGCCAGCAGCTGGGGGGCGACTGAAGCTTTCTTT
CASSWGATEAFF
>TRBJ1-5|TRBV19|.|.
TGTGCCACCACCGGTGGGCTCTGGCAGCCCCAGCATTTT
CATTGGLWQPQHF
>TRBJ2-2|TRBV6-5|.|TRBD2
TGTGCCAGCAGGCGCGGGGGAAACACCGGGGAGCTGTTTTTT
CASRRGGNTGELFF
>TRBJ2-5|TRBV30|.|.
TGTGCCTGGGCACGACGGCAGGGGGAGACCCAGTACTTC
CAWARRQGETQYF
>TRBJ2-1|TRBV6-2/TRBV6-3|once|TRBD2
TGTGCCAGCAGTTACTCGATCCAGCGGGGGGTCTCCTACAATGAGCAGTTCTTC
CASSYSIQRGVSYNEQFF
>TRBJ1-1|TRBV10-1|.|.
TGCGCCAGCAGTGAGGGTAAGGAGGACACTGAAGCTTTCTTT
CASSEGKEDTEAFF
>TRBJ2-1|TRBV30|.|TRBD2
TGTGCCTGGAGTCAATCCGGGACTAGAGTCAATGAGCAGTTCTTC
CAWSQSGTRVNEQFF
>TRBJ2-1|TRBV29-1|.|.
TGCAGCGTTAGCGGGACAGCTAGCTCCTACAATGAGCAGTTCTTC
CSVSGTASSYNEQFF
>TRBJ1-1|TRBV14|.|.
TGTGCCAGCAGACCAGAGTTGGCGAACACTGAAGCTTTCTTT
CASRPELANTEAFF
>TRBJ2-3|TRBV28|.|TRBD2
TGTGCCAGCTATAGCGGGGGCCGGGGCAGTACGCAGTATTTT
CASYSGGRGSTQYF
>TRBJ1-1|TRBV4-1|.|.
TGCGCCAGCAGCCAAGAGGAGGGCACTGAAGCTTTCTTT
CASSQEEGTEAFF
>TRBJ1-5|TRBV27|.|.
TGTGCCAGCAGTTTATCCCGGTCAGGCAATCAGCCCCAGCATTTT
CASSLSRSGNQPQHF